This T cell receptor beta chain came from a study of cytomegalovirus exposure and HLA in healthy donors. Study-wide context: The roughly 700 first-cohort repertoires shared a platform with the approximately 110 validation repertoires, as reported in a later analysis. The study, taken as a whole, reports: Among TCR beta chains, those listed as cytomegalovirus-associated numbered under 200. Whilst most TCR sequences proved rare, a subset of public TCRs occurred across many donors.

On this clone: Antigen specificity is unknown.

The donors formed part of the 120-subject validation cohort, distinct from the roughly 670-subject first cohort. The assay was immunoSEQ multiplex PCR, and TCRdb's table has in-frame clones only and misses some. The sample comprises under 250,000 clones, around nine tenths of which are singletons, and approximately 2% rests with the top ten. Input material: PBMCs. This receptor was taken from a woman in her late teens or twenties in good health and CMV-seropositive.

The CDR3 spells CASRGWTGQSSQPQHF. CDR3 bases: TGTGCCAGCAGGGGGTGGACAGGGCAATCATCTCAGCCCCAGCATTTT. The chain carries TRBV28 and TRBJ1-5; 8 bases map to TRBD1. Per germline, CDR1 MDHEN and CDR2 SYDVKM. V lost 6 bases and J lost 6; bases outside the gene matches: 13. This CDR3 is built from 16 residues. The full variable domain, rest sourced from reference TRBV28 and TRBJ1-5, is DVKVTQSSRYLVKRTGEKVFLECVQDMDHENMFWYRQDPGLGLRLIYFSYDVKMKEKGDIPEGYSVSREKKERFSLILESASTNQTSMYLCASRGWTGQSSQPQHFGDGTRLSIL.